The next 19 T cell receptor beta chains were all read from a single sample in a study of cytomegalovirus exposure and HLA in healthy donors. The PCR made use of 60 Vbeta and 13 Jbeta primers. Some clones are missing from TCRdb's copy, which holds only in-frame ones; the method was immunoSEQ multiplex PCR. The specimen's table records some 30,000 clones. Input material: PBMCs. These receptors all come from a man aged 35 to 55 in good health and CMV-seronegative.

This chain connects TRBV19 to TRBJ2-1; 8 nucleotides line up with TRBD2. The CDR3 contains 14 residues. The germline V gene has CDR1 LNHDA and CDR2 SQIVND (reference sequence). Germline trimming cut 11 bases from V and 10 bases from J; bases unmatched to any gene: 16. This chain's CDR3 is CASFMGAGVGEQFF. CDR3 sequence (DNA): TGTGCCTCGTTCATGGGAGCGGGAGTGGGGGAGCAGTTCTTC.

The CDR3 DNA is TGTGCCATCAGTCCGGGACTAGCGGGTGGAGAGACCCAGTACTTC. It encodes CAISPGLAGGETQYF. The chain joins TRBV10-3 to TRBJ2-5, with TRBD2 matching over 12 bases. The CDR3 covers 15 residues. Germline V CDR1 and CDR2: ENHRY, SYGVKD. V shed 5 bases and J 4 bases; nucleotides not matched to a gene: 5.

J is TRBJ1-2 and V is TRBV7-6, with D perhaps TRBD1 (5 bases). This CDR3 has 17 amino acids. Germline loops: CDR1 SGHVS, CDR2 FNYEAQ. Trimming removed 5 bases from V and 2 bases from J, with 21 bases in between. The CDR3 loop is CASSTEVWGDRNYGYTF. DNA for the CDR3: TGTGCCAGCAGCACCGAGGTTTGGGGGGATCGGAACTATGGCTACACCTTC.

J is TRBJ1-4 and V is TRBV4-3; TRBD1 aligns across 12 bases. J was trimmed by 8 bases and V by 3 bases; bases with no gene match: 4. CDR1 is LGHNA, CDR2 YSLEER, per germline. This CDR3 region has 15 residues. The CDR3: CASSHTGTGGEKLFF. The DNA for the CDR3 is TGCGCCAGCAGCCATACCGGGACAGGGGGCGAAAAACTGTTTTTT.

Comment on this clone: Without the conserved terminal phenylalanine or tryptophan, this CDR3 likely stems from a read error. No DNA is shown, since the ends of the CDR3 on it are uncertain; the CDR3 is the one TCRdb lists. This sequence joins TRBV19 and TRBJ2-7; no check of the table's D call, TRBD2, against the DNA was made. The CDR3 sequence runs 11 residues, both termini included. CDR1 is LNHDA, CDR2 SQIVND, per germline (reference sequence). The CDR3 reads CASSMRRRTPP.

V and J are TRBV20-1 and TRBJ2-7, with TRBD1 as a possible D gene (6 bases). The CDR3 length is 11 residues. Germline CDR1 DFQATT, CDR2 SNEGSKA (reference sequence). V dropped 7 bases and J dropped 3 bases, with 10 bases sitting between them. As DNA, the CDR3 is TGCAGTGTACAGGGAGACTACGAGCAGTACTTC. Protein sequence: CSVQGDYEQYF.

V is TRBV27 and J is TRBJ2-3; D uncertain. Per germline, CDR1 MNHEY and CDR2 SMNVEV (reference sequence). The CDR3 has 15 amino acids. Trimming took off 2 bases at V and 0 bases at J, with 9 bases between the two ends. The CDR3, as DNA: TGTGCCAGCAGTTTAACCGTGACTAGCACAGATACGCAGTATTTT. Its translation: CASSLTVTSTDTQYF.

The chain combines TRBV18 with TRBJ1-5, with a weak D call TRBD1 (5 bases). V shed 3 bases and J shed 1 base, with 10 bases lying between them. This CDR3 has 15 amino acids. Germline lookup yields CDR1 KGHSH and CDR2 LQKENI. The CDR3 sequence is CASSPTQGSNQPQHF. The CDR3, as DNA: TGTGCCAGCTCACCGACCCAGGGAAGCAATCAGCCCCAGCATTTT.

The chain carries TRBV27 and TRBJ2-7; perhaps TRBD2 as D (5 bases). Germline assignment: CDR1 MNHEY and CDR2 SMNVEV (reference sequence). V lost 3 bases to trimming and J lost 3 bases, with 9 bases between them. The CDR3 extends over 13 amino acids. In nucleotides, the CDR3 is TGTGCCAGCAGTTTGCGGGCCTACTACGAGCAGTACTTC. It is translated as CASSLRAYYEQYF.

The chain employs TRBV30 and TRBJ1-4, with TRBD1 as a possible D gene (6 bases). Germline V gives CDR1 GTSNPN, CDR2 SVGIG (reference sequence). The CDR3 sequence is 13 residues long. V was shortened by 5 bases and J by 7 bases, with 14 bases between the two germline ends. The CDR3 DNA reads as TGTGCCTGGCGAGGGGAGGGGGGTGAAAAACTGTTTTTT. Protein: CAWRGEGGEKLFF.

V gene TRBV7-2 combines with J gene TRBJ2-3; 9 positions match TRBD1. Germline CDR1 reads SGHTA; CDR2 reads FQGNSA. After removal of 3 bases from V and 3 bases from J, the junction contained 10 bases not matched to a gene. CDR3 size: 17 residues. The CDR3 nucleotides read TGTGCCAGCAGCTTGGGTTCCGGGACAGGGTTAACAGATACGCAGTATTTT. Residues: CASSLGSGTGLTDTQYF.

V and J are TRBV6-5 and TRBJ1-1; the D gene is possibly TRBD1 (5 bases). V was cut by 0 bases and J by 1 base, with 6 bases left in between. The germline V gene has CDR1 MNHEY and CDR2 SVGAGI. This CDR3 is built from 14 residues. This CDR3 reads CASSYSDRNTEAFF. The CDR3 nucleotides read TGTGCCAGCAGTTACTCCGACAGGAACACTGAAGCTTTCTTT.

The chain uses TRBV5-1 and TRBJ2-7; a weak D match, TRBD2 (6 bases). The CDR3 covers 15 residues. Looked up from germline, CDR1 is SGHRS and CDR2 is YFSETQ. Trimming took off 0 bases at V and 1 base at J, with 11 bases between the two ends. The CDR3: CASSLAFGGSYEQYF. DNA for the CDR3: TGCGCCAGCAGCTTGGCCTTTGGAGGGTCCTACGAGCAGTACTTC.

The V and J genes are TRBV30 and TRBJ1-5; the D is unclear. The germline V gene encodes CDR1 GTSNPN and CDR2 SVGIG (reference sequence). The CDR3 has 14 amino acids. The germline V and J ends were trimmed by 2 bases and 6 bases, with 14 bases remaining between them. The CDR3, as DNA: TGTGCCTGGAGTAACTCTAACGGAGGTCAGCCCCAGCATTTT. Residues: CAWSNSNGGQPQHF. The full variable domain, rest sourced from reference TRBV30 and TRBJ1-5, is SQTIHQWPATLVQPVGSPLSLECTVEGTSNPNLYWYRQAAGRGLQLLFYSVGIGQISSEVPQNLSASRPQDRQFILSSKKLLLSDSGFYLCAWSNSNGGQPQHFGDGTRLSIL.

Comment on this clone: Other nucleotide sequences from this sample produce the same CDR3. The chain joins TRBV10-3 to TRBJ2-1, with 7 nucleotides matching TRBD2. The CDR3 totals 17 residues. The germline gives CDR1 ENHRY, CDR2 SYGVKD. V gave up 0 bases and J gave up 4 bases; unmatched junction bases: 9. CDR3 residues: CAISESSGLAAYNEQFF. The CDR3 region has the DNA TGTGCCATCAGTGAGTCGTCTGGGCTAGCGGCATACAATGAGCAGTTCTTC.

This rearrangement joins TRBV9 to TRBJ1-3; D is ambiguous. CDR1 SGDLS and CDR2 YYNGEE come from the germline V gene. Trimming shortened V by 4 bases and J by 1 base, and 9 bases separated the two germline ends. This CDR3 comprises 14 residues. The CDR3 coding sequence is TGTGCCAGCAGCTCGGACTCATCTGGAAACACCATATATTTT. Protein product: CASSSDSSGNTIYF.

The chain has TRBV2 and TRBJ2-1; TRBD1 matches at 9 bases. The CDR3 sequence is 15 residues long. Germline V gene lookup returns CDR1 SNHLY and CDR2 FYNNEI. V trimming: 6 bases; J trimming: 8 bases; junction bases outside the gene matches: 11. The CDR3 DNA follows: TGTGCCAGCAGCCTAACGGGACAGGGTATCTATGAGCAGTTCTTC. Its protein product is CASSLTGQGIYEQFF.

The J gene is TRBJ1-3, the V gene TRBV28; 7 bases are a match to TRBD1. Germline V gene sequence: CDR1 MDHEN, CDR2 SYDVKM. V lost 11 bases to trimming and J lost 0 bases; unmatched junction nucleotides: 7. This CDR3 is built from 14 residues. CDR3 residues: CACRQGLSGNTIYF. The DNA for the CDR3 is TGTGCCTGTCGACAGGGACTCTCTGGAAACACCATATATTTT.

The chain has TRBV7-2 and TRBJ2-3, with TRBD2 matching 10 bases. V trimming: 5 bases; J trimming: 7 bases; junction bases outside the gene matches: 6. The CDR3 is 14 residues long. CDR1 SGHTA and CDR2 FQGNSA come from the germline V gene. CDR3 loop: CASSGGLASNTQYF. Here the CDR3 DNA reads TGTGCCAGCAGCGGGGGACTAGCGAGCAATACGCAGTATTTT.